This T cell receptor beta chain appears in the sequencing data of a study of CD8+CD57+ T cells in acquired aplastic anemia. Study summary: An average of 3.2 ug of DNA was obtained from sorted CD4+ and CD8+ cells.

The CDR3 is 13 residues long. Germline CDR1 and CDR2: SNHLY and FYNNEI. V shed 3 bases and J shed 2 bases, with 8 bases lying between them. Profiling of TCR beta VDJ combinations and CDR3 sequences used genomic DNA as template. TCRdb used MiXCR to reprocess the reads, holding one entry per CDR3 protein. The sample yields 270,000 or so distinct CDR3 sequences, roughly 80% seen once. Those patients picked for sequencing had displayed CD8+CD57+ cell expansion on flow cytometry. All patients were therapy-naive when blood was sampled. Study-wide results and limits: Controls and patients did not differ significantly in CD8+ Simpson's diversity. The study identified around 28 CD8+ CDR3 sequences shared by patients and controls.

In this sample, this clonotype turned up a few times. What it binds is unknown. The sequence was obtained from a human donor with aplastic anemia. The sample taken for sequencing was sorted CD4+, CD8+, or CD8+CD57+ T cells (not recorded which) from PBMCs. V gene TRBV2 combines with J gene TRBJ2-7; no clear D. CDR3 amino acids: CASSEFLAYEQYV. In nucleotides, the CDR3 is TGTGCCAGCAGTGAGTTTCTAGCCTACGAGCAGTACGTC.